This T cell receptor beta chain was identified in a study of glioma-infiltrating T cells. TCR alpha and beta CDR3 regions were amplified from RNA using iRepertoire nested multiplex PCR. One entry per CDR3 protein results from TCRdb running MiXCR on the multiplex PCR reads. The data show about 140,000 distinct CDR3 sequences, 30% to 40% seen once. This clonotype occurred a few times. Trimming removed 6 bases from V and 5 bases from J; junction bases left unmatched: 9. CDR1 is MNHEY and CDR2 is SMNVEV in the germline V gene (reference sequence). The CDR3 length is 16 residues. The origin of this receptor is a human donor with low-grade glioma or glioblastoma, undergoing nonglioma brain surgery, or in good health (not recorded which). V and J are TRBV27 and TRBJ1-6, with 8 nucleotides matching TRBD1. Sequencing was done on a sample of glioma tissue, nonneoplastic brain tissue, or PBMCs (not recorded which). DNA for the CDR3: TGTGCCAGCAGGCCGACAGGGGAACGAAATAATTCACCCCTCCACTTT. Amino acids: CASRPTGERNNSPLHF.